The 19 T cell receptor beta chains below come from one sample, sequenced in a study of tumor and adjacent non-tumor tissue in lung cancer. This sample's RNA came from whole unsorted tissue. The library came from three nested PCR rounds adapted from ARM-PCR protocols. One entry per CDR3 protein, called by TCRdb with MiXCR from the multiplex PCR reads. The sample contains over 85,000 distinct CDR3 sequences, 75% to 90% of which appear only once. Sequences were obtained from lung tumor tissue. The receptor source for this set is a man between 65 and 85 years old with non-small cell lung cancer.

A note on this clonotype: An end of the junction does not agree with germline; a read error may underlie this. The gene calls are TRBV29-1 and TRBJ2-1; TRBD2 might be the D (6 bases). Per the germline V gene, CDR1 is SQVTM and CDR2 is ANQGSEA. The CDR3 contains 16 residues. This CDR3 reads CSVEGVPHQDYNERFF. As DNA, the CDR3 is TGCAGCGTTGAGGGAGTCCCCCATCAGGACTACAATGAGCGGTTCTTC.

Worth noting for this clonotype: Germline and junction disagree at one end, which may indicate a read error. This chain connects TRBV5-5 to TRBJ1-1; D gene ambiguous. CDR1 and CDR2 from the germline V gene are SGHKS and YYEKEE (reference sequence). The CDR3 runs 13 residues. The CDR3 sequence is CASGLGLNTEAFF. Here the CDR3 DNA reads TGTGCCAGCGGCTTAGGGCTGAACACTGAAGCGTTCTTT.

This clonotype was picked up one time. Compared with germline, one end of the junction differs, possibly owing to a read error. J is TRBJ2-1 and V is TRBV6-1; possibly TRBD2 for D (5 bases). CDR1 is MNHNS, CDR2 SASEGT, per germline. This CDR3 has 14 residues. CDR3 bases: TGTGCCAGCACGGGGAGAAGCTCCTACAATGAGCAGCTCTTC. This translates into CASTGRSSYNEQLF.

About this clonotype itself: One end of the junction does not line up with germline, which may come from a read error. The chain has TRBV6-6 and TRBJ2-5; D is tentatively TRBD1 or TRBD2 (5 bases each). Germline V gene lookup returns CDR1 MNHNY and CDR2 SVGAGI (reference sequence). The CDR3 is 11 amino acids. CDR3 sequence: CTSSLRDTQYF. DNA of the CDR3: TGTACCAGTAGCCTTAGGGACACCCAGTACTTC.

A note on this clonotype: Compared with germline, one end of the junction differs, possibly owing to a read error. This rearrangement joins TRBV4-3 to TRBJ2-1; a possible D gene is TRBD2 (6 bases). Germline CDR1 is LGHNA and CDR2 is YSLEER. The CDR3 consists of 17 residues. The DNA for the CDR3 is TGCGCCTGCAGTCAAGACCCAACGGGAGCTGAATACAATGAGCAGTTATTC. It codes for CACSQDPTGAEYNEQLF.

The CDR3 DNA follows: TGCAGCGTTCGCCCGGGACAGGGAGCTAACGGGCAGTACTTC. Its protein is CSVRPGQGANGQYF. The J gene is TRBJ2-7, the V gene TRBV29-1; TRBD1 matches 9 bases. Germline V lookup: CDR1 SQVTM, CDR2 ANQGSEA. There are 14 residues in the CDR3. The J segment lost 9 bases and the V segment lost 5 bases, leaving 14 bases of the junction unmatched.

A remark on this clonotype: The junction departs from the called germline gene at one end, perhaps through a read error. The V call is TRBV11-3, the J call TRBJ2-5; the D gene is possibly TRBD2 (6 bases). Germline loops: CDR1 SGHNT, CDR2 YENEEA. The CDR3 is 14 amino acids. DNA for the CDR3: TGTGCCAGCGCTTCCGGCTGGTGTCGGGAGACCCAGTGCTTC. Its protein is CASASGWCRETQCF. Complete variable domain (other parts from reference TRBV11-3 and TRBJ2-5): EAGVVQSPRYKIIEKKQPVAFWCNPISGHNTLYWYLQNLGQGPELLIRYENEEAVDDSQLPKDRFSAERLKGVDSTLKIQPAELGDSAVYLCASASGWCRETQCFGPGTRLLVL.

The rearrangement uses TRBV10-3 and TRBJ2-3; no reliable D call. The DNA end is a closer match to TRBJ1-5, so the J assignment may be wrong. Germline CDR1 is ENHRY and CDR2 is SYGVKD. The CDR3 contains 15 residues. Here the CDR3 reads CAISDDERLTDTQHF. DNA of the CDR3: TGTGCCATCAGTGACGATGAGCGGTTAACAGATACGCAGCATTTT.

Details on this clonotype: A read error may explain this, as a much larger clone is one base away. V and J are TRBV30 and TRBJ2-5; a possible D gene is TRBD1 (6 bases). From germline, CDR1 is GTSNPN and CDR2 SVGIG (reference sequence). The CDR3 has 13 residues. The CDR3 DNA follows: TGTGTCTGGAGTGTAAACAGGGCTGAGACCCAGTACTTC. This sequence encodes CVWSVNRAETQYF.

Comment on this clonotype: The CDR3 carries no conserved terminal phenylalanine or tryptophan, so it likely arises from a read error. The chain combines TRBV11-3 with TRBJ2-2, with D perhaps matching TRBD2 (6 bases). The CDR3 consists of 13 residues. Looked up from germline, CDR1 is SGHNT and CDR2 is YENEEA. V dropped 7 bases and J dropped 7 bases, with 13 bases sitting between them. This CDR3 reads CASIIPTSGELFS. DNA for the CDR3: TGTGCCAGCATTATACCGACTAGCGGGGAGCTGTTTTCT.

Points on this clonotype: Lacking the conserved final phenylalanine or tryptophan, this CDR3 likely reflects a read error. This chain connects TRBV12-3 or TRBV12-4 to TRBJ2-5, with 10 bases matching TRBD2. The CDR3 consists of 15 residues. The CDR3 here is CASSGLAGVVETQYL. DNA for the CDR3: TGTGCTAGTAGCGGGCTAGCGGGAGTGGTGGAGACCCAGTACTTA.

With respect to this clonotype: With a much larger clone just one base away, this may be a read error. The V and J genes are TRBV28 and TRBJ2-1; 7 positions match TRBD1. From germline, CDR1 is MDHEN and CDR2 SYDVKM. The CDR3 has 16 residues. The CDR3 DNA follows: TGTGCCAGCAGACCTTGGGGACAGTCGAGTGGGGATGAGCATTTCTTC. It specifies CASRPWGQSSGDEHFF.

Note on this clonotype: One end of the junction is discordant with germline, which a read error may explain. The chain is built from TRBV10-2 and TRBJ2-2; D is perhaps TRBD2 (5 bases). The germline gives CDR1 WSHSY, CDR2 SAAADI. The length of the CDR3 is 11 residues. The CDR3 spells CTSSDTGELFF. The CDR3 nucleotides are TGCACCAGCAGTGACACCGGGGAGCTATTTTTT.

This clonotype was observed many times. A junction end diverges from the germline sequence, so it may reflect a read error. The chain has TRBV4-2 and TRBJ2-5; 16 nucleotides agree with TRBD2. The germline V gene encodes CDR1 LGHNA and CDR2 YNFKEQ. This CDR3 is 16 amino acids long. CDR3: CASGQGTSGRAETQYF. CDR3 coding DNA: TGTGCCAGCGGCCAAGGGACTAGCGGGAGGGCGGAGACCCAGTACTTC.

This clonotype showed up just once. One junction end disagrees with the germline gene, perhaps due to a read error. The CDR3, as DNA: TGTGGCAGCAGTCCCGCCCTAGCGGGCTACTACGATGAGCAGTTCTTC. The encoded protein is CGSSPALAGYYDEQFF. This chain links TRBV7-8 with TRBJ2-1, with 8 nucleotides matching TRBD2. Germline V gene data show CDR1 as SGHVS and CDR2 as FQNEAQ. This CDR3 contains 16 residues. The variable domain in full, with the rest retrieved from reference TRBV7-8 and TRBJ2-1, is GAGVSQSPRYKVAKRGQDVALRCDPISGHVSLFWYQQALGQGPEFLTYFQNEAQLDKSGLPSDRFFAERPEGSVSTLKIQRTQQEDSAVYLCGSSPALAGYYDEQFFGPGTRLTVL.

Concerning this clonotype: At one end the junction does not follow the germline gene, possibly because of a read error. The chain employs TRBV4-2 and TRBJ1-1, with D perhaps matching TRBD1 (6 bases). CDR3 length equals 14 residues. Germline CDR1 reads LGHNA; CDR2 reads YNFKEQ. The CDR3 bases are TGTGCCAACAGCCAAGTTATTGGGGGCACTGAAGCTTCCTTT. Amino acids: CANSQVIGGTEASF.

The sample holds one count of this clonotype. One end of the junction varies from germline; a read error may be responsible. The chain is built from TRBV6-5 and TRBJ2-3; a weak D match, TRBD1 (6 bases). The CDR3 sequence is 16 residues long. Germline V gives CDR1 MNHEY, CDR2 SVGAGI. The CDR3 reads CAGSPSYRVNTDAQYF. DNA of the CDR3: TGTGCCGGCAGTCCCAGCTACAGGGTGAACACAGATGCGCAGTATTTT.

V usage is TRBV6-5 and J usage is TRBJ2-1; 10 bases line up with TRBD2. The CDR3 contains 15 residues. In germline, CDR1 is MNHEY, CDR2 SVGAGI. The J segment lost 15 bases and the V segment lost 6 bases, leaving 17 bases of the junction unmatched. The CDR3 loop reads CASRSLAGVGNVRFF. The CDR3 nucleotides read TGTGCCAGCAGATCCCTAGCGGGAGTGGGGAATGTGCGGTTCTTC.

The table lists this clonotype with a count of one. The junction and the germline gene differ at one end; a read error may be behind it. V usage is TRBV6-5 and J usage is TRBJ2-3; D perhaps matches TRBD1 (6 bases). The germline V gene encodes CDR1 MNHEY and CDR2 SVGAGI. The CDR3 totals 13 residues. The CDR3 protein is CTSSYSQGDTQYF. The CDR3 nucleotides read TGTACCAGCAGTTATTCACAGGGAGATACGCAGTACTTT.